These 11 T cell receptor beta chains share one sample of origin, sequenced in a study of T cell repertoires in cytomegalovirus infection. TCRdb recomputed calls from the reads with MiXCR, one row per CDR3 protein. The sample records 150,000 to 200,000 distinct CDR3 sequences, 28% being singletons. The sample consisted of PBMCs. These receptors were obtained from a human donor in good health (CMV status not recorded). Some clones in this sample may be carry-over from other donors' samples.

V is TRBV11-2 and J is TRBJ2-1; no firm D call. This CDR3 has 12 amino acids. Trimming stripped 0 bases from V and 6 bases from J, with 3 bases between. Germline assignment: CDR1 SGHAT and CDR2 FQNNGV. The CDR3 region has the DNA TGTGCCAGCAGCTTAGATCGCAATGAGCAGTTCTTC. Translation gives CASSLDRNEQFF.

The sample holds a few counts of this clonotype. The chain uses TRBV23-1 and TRBJ2-2; the D gene could be TRBD1 or TRBD2 (7 bases each). TRBV23-1 has ORF status, its function being uncertain. Between the trimmed V and J ends, which lost 1 base and 5 bases, there was a span of 26 bases. CDR3 length equals 20 residues. The DNA for the CDR3 is TGCGCCAGCAGTCAATTGAAGCGGGGCAGGGGGTTGCCAAGGACCGGGGAGCTGTTTTTT. This translates into CASSQLKRGRGLPRTGELFF.

The chain has TRBV2 and TRBJ1-6; 9 bases align to TRBD1. CDR3 length equals 14 residues. Per germline, CDR1 SNHLY and CDR2 FYNNEI. The junction had 7 bases not matched to a gene; V was cut back by 6 bases and J by 10 bases. CDR3 in amino acids: CASRAGTGSSPLHF. As DNA, the CDR3 is TGTGCCAGCAGAGCTGGGACAGGGTCATCACCCCTCCACTTT.

The genes are TRBV5-4 and TRBJ2-3; possible D gene TRBD2, 6 bases. This CDR3 region has 14 residues. Germline CDR1 SGHNT, CDR2 YYREEE (reference sequence). V gave up 6 bases and J gave up 3 bases, with 14 bases separating them. Here the CDR3 DNA reads TGTGCCAGCACCCCGTCCCGGGAGACAGATACGCAGTATTTT. It codes for CASTPSRETDTQYF.

The chain combines TRBV12-3 or TRBV12-4 with TRBJ1-1, with a possible D match to TRBD1 (5 bases). The ends were cut back, 6 bases at V and 1 base at J, with 9 bases in the middle. The CDR3 has 13 amino acids. In DNA, the CDR3 is TGTGCCAGCAGGAAAAGGGGGAACACTGAAGCTTTCTTT. Translated: CASRKRGNTEAFF.

This chain links TRBV7-2 with TRBJ1-3; TRBD1 might be the D (5 bases). Germline V gives CDR1 SGHTA, CDR2 FQGNSA. There are 13 residues in the CDR3. V dropped 4 bases and J dropped 8 bases, with 12 bases sitting between them. CDR3 sequence (DNA): TGTGCCAGCAGCTCCGGGTGGGGGGACACCATATATTTT. Protein: CASSSGWGDTIYF.

The chain joins TRBV6-2 or TRBV6-3 to TRBJ1-1; the match to TRBD1 covers 8 bases. This CDR3 is built from 15 residues. Germline V CDR1 and CDR2: MNHEY, SVGEGT. The V gene end was trimmed by 7 bases and the J gene end by 5 bases; junction bases not matched to a gene: 12. In DNA form, the CDR3 reads TGTGCCAGCACCTCAGACAGGGGCCTTCGAACTGAAGCTTTCTTT. Its protein product is CASTSDRGLRTEAFF.

The V gene is TRBV20-1, the J gene TRBJ1-2, with a tentative D call TRBD1 (6 bases). Trimming cost V 0 bases and J 5 bases, with 19 bases left between them. Germline assignment: CDR1 DFQATT and CDR2 SNEGSKA (reference sequence). The length of the CDR3 is 16 residues. Here the CDR3 DNA reads TGCAGTGCTAGAGATAATACGGGGGCGCATGGGTATGGCTACACCTTC. This encodes CSARDNTGAHGYGYTF.

V is TRBV29-1 and J is TRBJ1-1; 7 bases are shared with TRBD1. This CDR3 comprises 15 residues. Per germline, CDR1 SQVTM and CDR2 ANQGSEA. CDR3 region: CTGGAAGYGNTEAFF. As DNA, the CDR3 is TGCACAGGGGGTGCAGCAGGGTATGGGAACACTGAAGCTTTCTTT.

This clonotype was detected a few times. The genes are TRBV7-2 and TRBJ1-2; 8 bases match TRBD1. The CDR3 length is 13 residues. Germline CDR1 is SGHTA and CDR2 is FQGNSA. Trimming cost V 8 bases and J 9 bases; bases outside gene matches: 11. In nucleotides, the CDR3 is TGTGCCAGCGGGGACAGGTTATCAGGGAGCTACACCTTC. Translated: CASGDRLSGSYTF.

This chain uses TRBV19 with TRBJ1-1; maybe TRBD1 (6 bases). Germline V lookup: CDR1 LNHDA, CDR2 SQIVND (reference sequence). V dropped 5 bases and J dropped 1 base, with 11 bases sitting between them. The CDR3 sequence is 14 residues long. As DNA, the CDR3 is TGTGCCAGTAGTCCCGGGGGGCGGAACACTGAAGCTTTCTTT. It encodes CASSPGGRNTEAFF.